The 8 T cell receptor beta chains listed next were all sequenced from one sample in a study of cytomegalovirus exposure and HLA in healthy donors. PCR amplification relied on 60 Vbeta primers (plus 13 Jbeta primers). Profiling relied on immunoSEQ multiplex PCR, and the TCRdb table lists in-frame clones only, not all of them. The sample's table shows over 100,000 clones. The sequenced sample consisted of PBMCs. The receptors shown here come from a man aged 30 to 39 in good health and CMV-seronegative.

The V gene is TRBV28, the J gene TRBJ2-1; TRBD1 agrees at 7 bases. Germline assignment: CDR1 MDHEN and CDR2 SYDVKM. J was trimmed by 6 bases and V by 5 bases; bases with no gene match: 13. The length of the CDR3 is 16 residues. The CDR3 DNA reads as TGTGCCAGCAGTCCCCTGGGGCAGGGGGATAGCAATGAGCAGTTCTTC. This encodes CASSPLGQGDSNEQFF.

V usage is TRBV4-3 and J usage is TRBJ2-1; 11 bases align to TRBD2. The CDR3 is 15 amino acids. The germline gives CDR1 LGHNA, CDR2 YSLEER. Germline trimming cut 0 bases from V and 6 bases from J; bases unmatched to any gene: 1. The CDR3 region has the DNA TGCGCCAGCAGCCAAGAAGGACTAGCGGGCAATGAGCAGTTCTTC. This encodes CASSQEGLAGNEQFF.

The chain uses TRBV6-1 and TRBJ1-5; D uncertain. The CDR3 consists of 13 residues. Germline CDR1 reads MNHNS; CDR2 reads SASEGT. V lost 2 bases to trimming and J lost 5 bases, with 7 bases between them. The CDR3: CASSENSDQPQHF. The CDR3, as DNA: TGTGCCAGCAGTGAAAATAGTGATCAGCCCCAGCATTTT.

CDR3 residues: CASSAATGGFATNEKLFF. CDR3 DNA sequence: TGTGCCAGCAGCGCCGCAACAGGGGGTTTTGCAACTAATGAAAAACTGTTTTTT. The V and J genes are TRBV9 and TRBJ1-4; 8 bases are shared with TRBD1. The germline CDR1 and CDR2 sequences are SGDLS and YYNGEE. V dropped 3 bases and J dropped 0; count of bases not matched to a gene: 10. The CDR3 consists of 18 residues. Full variable domain (outside the CDR3, taken from reference TRBV9 and TRBJ1-4): DSGVTQTPKHLITATGQRVTLRCSPRSGDLSVYWYQQSLDQGLQFLIQYYNGEERAKGNILERFSAQQFPDLHSELNLSSLELGDSALYFCASSAATGGFATNEKLFFGSGTQLSVL.

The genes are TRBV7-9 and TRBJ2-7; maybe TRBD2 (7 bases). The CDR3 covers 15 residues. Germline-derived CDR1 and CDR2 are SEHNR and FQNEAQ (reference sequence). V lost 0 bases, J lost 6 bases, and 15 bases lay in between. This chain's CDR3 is CASSLAMGGGGEQYF. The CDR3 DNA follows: TGTGCCAGCAGCTTAGCGATGGGGGGGGGCGGCGAGCAGTACTTC.

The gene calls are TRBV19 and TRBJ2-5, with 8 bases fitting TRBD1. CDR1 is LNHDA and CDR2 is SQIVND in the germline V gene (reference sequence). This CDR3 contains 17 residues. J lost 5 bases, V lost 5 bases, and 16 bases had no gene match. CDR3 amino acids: CASSRAGQGRSGETQYF. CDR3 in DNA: TGTGCCAGTAGTCGGGCTGGACAGGGACGAAGTGGGGAGACCCAGTACTTC.

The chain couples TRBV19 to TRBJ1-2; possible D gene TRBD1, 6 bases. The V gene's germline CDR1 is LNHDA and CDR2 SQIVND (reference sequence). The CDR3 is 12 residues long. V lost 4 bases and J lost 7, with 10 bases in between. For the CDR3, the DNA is TGTGCCAGTAGTACCTTGGACAGTGGCTACACCTTC. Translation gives CASSTLDSGYTF.

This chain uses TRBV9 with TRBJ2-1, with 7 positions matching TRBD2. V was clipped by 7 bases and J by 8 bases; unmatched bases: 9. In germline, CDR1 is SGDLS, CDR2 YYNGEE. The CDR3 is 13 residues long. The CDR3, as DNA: TGTGCCAGCGGCAAGGGGAGGGTGGATGAGCAGTTCTTC. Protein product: CASGKGRVDEQFF.